Listed below are T cell receptor beta chains from one sample, sequenced in a study of regulatory T cells in long-lasting Graves disease. TCRdb reprocessed the multiplex PCR reads with MiXCR, giving one entry per CDR3 protein. The sample has 400,000 to 650,000 distinct CDR3 sequences; around 15% are singletons. This sample also belongs to another study, concerning T cells in Graves' hyperthyroidism and ophthalmopathy.

The material was peripheral blood mononuclear cells (PBMCs), obtained at new diagnosis, from a patient treated with antithyroid drugs. The origin of the receptors is a woman aged 35 to 60 with Graves disease. CDR3s include the opening cysteine and the closing phenylalanine or tryptophan. Each record gives: D gene, clone size, V gene, J gene, CDR3 protein, CDR3 DNA. The D gene is left open where the match is weak. Clone size, where shown, is once, few, many, or a class for clones that have expanded.

D: .
size: .
V: TRBV27
J: TRBJ2-2
CDR3: CASTTGFLGELFF
DNA: TGTGCCAGTACCACAGGGTTCCTCGGGGAGCTGTTTTTT

D: TRBD2
size: few
V: TRBV6-9
J: TRBJ2-2
CDR3: CASSSTFSLAGAKSDGELFF
DNA: TGTGCCAGCAGTTCCACATTTAGTCTAGCGGGGGCCAAAAGCGACGGGGAGCTGTTTTTT

D: TRBD1
size: few
V: TRBV24-1
J: TRBJ2-3
CDR3: CATSDWDSADTQYF
DNA: TGTGCCACCAGTGATTGGGACAGCGCAGATACGCAGTATTTT

D: .
size: few
V: TRBV2
J: TRBJ1-6
CDR3: CASSLASSYNSPLHF
DNA: TGTGCCAGCAGTCTAGCCAGCTCCTATAATTCACCCCTCCACTTT

D: .
size: few
V: TRBV20-1
J: TRBJ2-3
CDR3: CSAVRGPDTQYF
DNA: TGCAGTGCCGTCAGGGGCCCAGATACGCAGTATTTT

D: .
size: many
V: TRBV10-3
J: TRBJ1-5
CDR3: CASRKDSNQPQHF
DNA: TGTGCCAGTCGGAAGGACAGCAATCAGCCCCAGCATTTT

D: TRBD1
size: few
V: TRBV12-3/TRBV12-4
J: TRBJ1-2
CDR3: CASSPPRGLHYGYTF
DNA: TGTGCCAGCAGTCCTCCCAGGGGGCTTCACTATGGCTACACCTTC

D: .
size: few
V: TRBV6-1
J: TRBJ2-3
CDR3: CASSEGGQGDTQYF
DNA: TGTGCCAGCAGTGAGGGCGGACAAGGAGATACGCAGTATTTT

D: .
size: many
V: TRBV10-3
J: TRBJ1-2
CDR3: CAITDLAGNYGYTF
DNA: TGTGCCATCACCGACCTTGCAGGGAACTATGGCTACACCTTC

D: .
size: many
V: TRBV25-1
J: TRBJ1-1
CDR3: CASRRDINTEAFF
DNA: TGTGCCAGCAGGCGGGACATCAACACTGAAGCTTTCTTT

D: TRBD2
size: many
V: TRBV11-2
J: TRBJ2-2
CDR3: CASRLAGGPHTGELFF
DNA: TGTGCCAGCAGACTAGCGGGGGGGCCACACACCGGGGAGCTGTTTTTT

D: .
size: few
V: TRBV5-6
J: TRBJ1-2
CDR3: CASSFGQPTEGYTF
DNA: TGTGCCAGCAGCTTTGGGCAGCCCACTGAGGGCTACACCTTC

D: .
size: many
V: TRBV6-1
J: TRBJ2-1
CDR3: CASSGGTPPGQFF
DNA: TGTGCCAGCAGTGGAGGGACTCCCCCTGGGCAGTTCTTC

D: .
size: few
V: TRBV2
J: TRBJ2-1
CDR3: CASREFNEQFF
DNA: TGTGCCAGCAGGGAATTTAATGAGCAGTTCTTC